A single sample is the source of the 29 T cell receptor beta chains below, sequenced in a study of blood T cell repertoires in COVID-19. Repertoires were generated with immunoSEQ multiplex PCR, while TCRdb's copy carries only in-frame clones and drops some. The sample has under 200,000 clones, 80% to 90% seen once. The sample was peripheral blood. These receptors originate from an older woman who had recovered from COVID-19.

The chain employs TRBV28 and TRBJ1-1; the D gene is possibly TRBD1 (6 bases). Germline values: CDR1 MDHEN, CDR2 SYDVKM. V dropped 3 bases and J dropped 6 bases, with 14 bases sitting between them. The CDR3 spans 14 residues. Here the CDR3 DNA reads TGTGCCAGCAGTTTGGGGGGGCAGTGGGCTGAAGCTTTCTTT. Residues: CASSLGGQWAEAFF.

This clone was counted between two and nine times. J is TRBJ1-5 and V is TRBV18; 8 bases are a match to TRBD1. The length of the CDR3 is 15 residues. Germline lookup yields CDR1 KGHSH and CDR2 LQKENI. V lost 6 bases and J lost 2; bases outside the gene matches: 6. DNA for the CDR3: TGTGCCAGCTCTCAGACAGGGGTTGGCAATCAGCCCCAGCATTTT. Its translation: CASSQTGVGNQPQHF.

The genes are TRBV24-1 and TRBJ2-7; 12 bases map to TRBD1. This CDR3 spans 15 amino acids. Per the germline V gene, CDR1 is KGHDR and CDR2 is SFDVKD. After removal of 3 bases from V and 6 bases from J, the junction contained 5 bases not matched to a gene. DNA for the CDR3: TGTGCCACCAGTGATGCCGGGACAGGGGGCGGCGAGCAGTACTTC. Amino acids: CATSDAGTGGGEQYF.

This chain uses TRBV5-6 with TRBJ2-4, with D perhaps matching TRBD1 (6 bases). This CDR3 is built from 19 residues. V was cut by 2 bases and J by 0 bases, with 21 bases left in between. Germline CDR1 reads SGHDT; CDR2 reads YYEEEE. The CDR3, as DNA: TGTGCCAGCAGCTTAGGCTATGTGACAGGAATACTAGCCAAAAACATTCAGTACTTC. It codes for CASSLGYVTGILAKNIQYF. Full variable domain (outside the CDR3, taken from reference TRBV5-6 and TRBJ2-4): DAGVTQSPTHLIKTRGQQVTLRCSPKSGHDTVSWYQQALGQGPQFIFQYYEEEERQRGNFPDRFSGHQFPNYSSELNVNALLLGDSALYLCASSLGYVTGILAKNIQYFGAGTRLSVL.

This clone has a single count. The V and J genes are TRBV5-6 and TRBJ1-4; TRBD1 matches 8 bases. Germline CDR1 and CDR2: SGHDT and YYEEEE. The CDR3 sequence is 14 residues long. The V gene end was trimmed by 2 bases and the J gene end by 6 bases; junction bases not matched to a gene: 3. CDR3 sequence: CASSFRGLHEKLFF. DNA of the CDR3: TGTGCCAGCAGCTTCAGGGGGCTGCATGAAAAACTGTTTTTT.

The CDR3 nucleotides read TGTGCCAGCAGCTCAGCGGGACAGGGTAAAGCTTTCTTT. This translates into CASSSAGQGKAFF. The rearrangement links TRBV7-9 to TRBJ1-1; TRBD1 matches at 9 bases. The V segment lost 4 bases and the J segment 9 bases; nucleotides outside the gene matches: 6. CDR1 is SEHNR and CDR2 is FQNEAQ in the germline V gene (reference sequence). The CDR3 extends over 13 amino acids.

The rearrangement links TRBV11-2 to TRBJ1-2; no definite D call. The CDR3 is 12 amino acids. Germline V gives CDR1 SGHAT, CDR2 FQNNGV. V was cut by 2 bases and J by 6 bases, with 7 bases left in between. CDR3 DNA sequence: TGTGCCAGCAGCTTATCCGGGGATGGCTACACCTTC. Translated, it gives CASSLSGDGYTF.

The V call is TRBV19, the J call TRBJ1-5; possibly TRBD1 for D (6 bases). V lost 7 bases and J lost 3, with 16 bases in between. The germline CDR1 and CDR2 sequences are LNHDA and SQIVND (reference sequence). The CDR3 has 15 amino acids. The CDR3 bases are TGTGCCAGTACCAAAGGTACAGGGTACAATCAGCCCCAGCATTTT. Its translation: CASTKGTGYNQPQHF.

In nucleotides, the CDR3 is TGCAGCGTTGAACGGTACGCCCAAAAAGAGCAGTACTTC. Translated: CSVERYAQKEQYF. J is TRBJ2-7 and V is TRBV29-1; the D is unclear. Trimming took 2 bases from V and 7 from J, leaving 15 bases between them. This CDR3 is 13 amino acids long. Germline lookup yields CDR1 SQVTM and CDR2 ANQGSEA.

This chain connects TRBV7-8 to TRBJ1-2; D remains ambiguous. The CDR3 spans 13 residues. Trimming removed 4 bases at V and 4 bases at J, with 10 bases between. Germline assignment: CDR1 SGHVS and CDR2 FQNEAQ. CDR3 residues: CASSSRWSYGYTF. DNA for the CDR3: TGTGCCAGCAGCTCTCGGTGGAGCTATGGCTACACCTTC.

The V gene is TRBV10-3, the J gene TRBJ1-1, with 11 nucleotides matching TRBD1. V shed 10 bases and J 2 bases; nucleotides not matched to a gene: 9. CDR3 length: 15 residues. The V gene's germline CDR1 is ENHRY and CDR2 SYGVKD. CDR3 loop: CATRSGTGGNTEAFF. The CDR3 nucleotides are TGTGCCACCAGGTCCGGGACAGGGGGAAACACTGAAGCTTTCTTT.

The chain carries TRBV20-1 and TRBJ2-4; D not certain. V gave up 3 bases and J gave up 0 bases, with 12 bases separating them. In germline, CDR1 is DFQATT, CDR2 SNEGSKA (reference sequence). The CDR3 is 15 residues long. The DNA for the CDR3 is TGCAGTGCTAGTGTTTATGGAGTAGCCAAAAACATTCAGTACTTC. It codes for CSASVYGVAKNIQYF.

The genes are TRBV2 and TRBJ1-1; no reliable D call. With 2 bases removed from V and 1 base from J, the gap between germline ends came to 8 bases. This CDR3 has 14 residues. CDR1 is SNHLY, CDR2 FYNNEI, per germline. The CDR3 nucleotides are TGTGCCAGCAGTGAATTAGTCGGGAACACTGAAGCTTTCTTT. Protein product: CASSELVGNTEAFF.

With respect to this clone: A junction boundary mismatches the germline segment, possibly from a read error. J is TRBJ2-5 and V is TRBV3-1 (or the pseudogene TRBV3-2), with unresolved D. The CDR3 is 11 amino acids. Germline lookup yields CDR1 LGHDT and CDR2 YNNKEL (reference sequence). For the CDR3, the DNA is TGTGCCAGCAGCAACCAGGAGACCCAGTACTTC. It codes for CASSNQETQYF.

This chain joins TRBV28 and TRBJ1-2, with TRBD1 as a possible D gene (6 bases). Trimming removed 7 bases at V and 6 bases at J, with 24 bases between. The CDR3 totals 16 residues. Germline assignment: CDR1 MDHEN and CDR2 SYDVKM. CDR3 DNA: TGTGCCAGCACCATTAGTCTGGGGGCAGGTAGCAATGGCTACACCTTC. This gives the protein CASTISLGAGSNGYTF.

The chain employs TRBV6-5 and TRBJ1-1; D is ambiguous. V was cut by 2 bases and J by 5 bases, with 9 bases left in between. The CDR3 runs to 13 residues. Per the germline V gene, CDR1 is MNHEY and CDR2 is SVGAGI. CDR3 nucleotide sequence: TGTGCCAGCAGTTACACGGGCGGGACTGAAGCTTTCTTT. As protein: CASSYTGGTEAFF.

This sequence joins TRBV4-1 and TRBJ1-6; D gene ambiguous. Between the trimmed V and J ends, which lost 1 base and 0 bases, there was a span of 10 bases. Germline CDR1 MGHRA, CDR2 YSYEKL. The CDR3 length is 17 residues. CDR3 residues: CASSQVPLSSYNSPLHF. CDR3 DNA sequence: TGCGCCAGCAGCCAAGTTCCATTGAGCTCCTATAATTCACCCCTCCACTTT.

The chain links TRBV4-2 to TRBJ2-2; weak D call: TRBD1 (6 bases). Germline loops: CDR1 LGHNA, CDR2 YNFKEQ. Trimming took off 0 bases at V and 1 base at J, with 12 bases between the two ends. This CDR3 contains 17 residues. CDR3 DNA sequence: TGTGCCAGCAGCCAAGAGACAGGCAGGGGGAACACCGGGGAGCTGTTTTTT. Protein: CASSQETGRGNTGELFF.

The genes are TRBV6-5 and TRBJ2-1; possibly TRBD1 for D (6 bases). The CDR3 totals 14 residues. The germline gives CDR1 MNHEY, CDR2 SVGAGI. V was trimmed by 6 bases and J by 0 bases, leaving 9 bases between them. The CDR3: CASRGASSYNEQFF. The CDR3 DNA reads as TGTGCCAGCAGGGGGGCATCCTCCTACAATGAGCAGTTCTTC.

The count of this clone is one. The chain combines TRBV6-5 with TRBJ1-5; D is undetermined. This CDR3 is 15 amino acids long. Trimming removed 0 bases from V and 0 bases from J, with 6 bases in between. CDR1 is MNHEY and CDR2 is SVGAGI in the germline V gene. The CDR3 region has the DNA TGTGCCAGCAGTTACTCTGCGAATAGCAATCAGCCCCAGCATTTT. Its translation is CASSYSANSNQPQHF.

This clone has just one count. The chain is built from TRBV6-1 and TRBJ2-1; D is undetermined. Germline CDR1 MNHNS, CDR2 SASEGT. The CDR3 sequence is 13 residues long. V was clipped by 1 base and J by 4 bases, with 5 bases between them. The chain's CDR3 is CASSEDQYNEQFF. The CDR3 nucleotides read TGTGCCAGCAGTGAAGACCAGTACAATGAGCAGTTCTTC.

The chain carries TRBV6-5 and TRBJ2-7; TRBD1 matches at 9 bases. Per germline, CDR1 MNHEY and CDR2 SVGAGI. V shed 5 bases and J 3 bases; nucleotides not matched to a gene: 5. The CDR3 is 14 amino acids. The CDR3 protein is CASSRQGGDYEQYF. The CDR3 coding sequence is TGTGCCAGCAGTCGACAGGGGGGGGACTACGAGCAGTACTTC.

The chain joins TRBV5-1 to TRBJ2-7, with 9 bases lining up with TRBD1. Germline V gives CDR1 SGHRS, CDR2 YFSETQ. The V gene end was trimmed by 4 bases and the J gene end by 5 bases; junction bases not matched to a gene: 7. This CDR3 has 14 amino acids. The CDR3: CASSAGQGAHEQYF. For the CDR3, the DNA is TGCGCCAGCAGCGCGGGACAGGGTGCCCACGAGCAGTACTTC.

This clone came up once. The chain carries TRBV28 and TRBJ2-3; maybe TRBD2 (5 bases). Germline lookup yields CDR1 MDHEN and CDR2 SYDVKM. Trimming stripped 2 bases from V and 2 bases from J, with 11 bases between. This CDR3 contains 15 residues. The CDR3 is CASSLRGPVTDTQYF. CDR3 sequence (DNA): TGTGCCAGCAGTTTACGGGGTCCGGTCACAGATACGCAGTATTTT. Looking up the rest from reference TRBV28 and TRBJ2-3 gives the full variable domain: DVKVTQSSRYLVKRTGEKVFLECVQDMDHENMFWYRQDPGLGLRLIYFSYDVKMKEKGDIPEGYSVSREKKERFSLILESASTNQTSMYLCASSLRGPVTDTQYFGPGTRLTVL.

V usage is TRBV6-2 or TRBV6-3 and J usage is TRBJ2-3; 9 bases align to TRBD2. The germline V gene has CDR1 MNHEY and CDR2 SVGEGT. This CDR3 has 18 residues. Germline trimming cut 2 bases from V and 0 bases from J; bases unmatched to any gene: 9. In DNA, the CDR3 is TGTGCCAGCAGTTACCCATTGCGGGGGGGGGTGAGCACAGATACGCAGTATTTT. This codes for CASSYPLRGGVSTDTQYF.

This clone was seen just once. V usage is TRBV28 and J usage is TRBJ1-4; D is possibly TRBD1 (6 bases). Germline CDR1 and CDR2: MDHEN and SYDVKM. The CDR3 runs 16 residues. The germline V and J ends were trimmed by 4 bases and 2 bases, with 14 bases remaining between them. CDR3 amino acids: CASSSLRGWTNEKLFF. CDR3 nucleotide sequence: TGTGCCAGCAGTTCCCTCAGGGGTTGGACTAATGAAAAACTGTTTTTT. The entire variable domain, with the rest obtained from reference TRBV28 and TRBJ1-4, is as follows: DVKVTQSSRYLVKRTGEKVFLECVQDMDHENMFWYRQDPGLGLRLIYFSYDVKMKEKGDIPEGYSVSREKKERFSLILESASTNQTSMYLCASSSLRGWTNEKLFFGSGTQLSVL.

This sequence joins TRBV5-1 and TRBJ2-3; 9 nucleotides agree with TRBD2. Germline CDR1 is SGHRS and CDR2 is YFSETQ. This CDR3 region has 17 residues. V trimming: 2 bases; J trimming: 2 bases; junction bases outside the gene matches: 9. This chain's CDR3 is CASSLSSLAGNTDTQYF. CDR3 coding DNA: TGCGCCAGCAGCTTATCCTCCCTAGCGGGGAACACAGATACGCAGTATTTT.

The chain recombines TRBV5-1 with TRBJ2-3; 7 bases agree with TRBD2. Germline CDR1 reads SGHRS; CDR2 reads YFSETQ. J lost 1 base, V lost 7 bases, and 3 bases had no gene match. This CDR3 region has 13 residues. The CDR3 spells CASGGGGTDTQYF. The CDR3 DNA reads TGCGCCAGCGGGGGAGGGGGCACAGATACGCAGTATTTT.

The chain employs TRBV5-1 and TRBJ2-7; possible D gene TRBD1, 5 bases. Looked up from germline, CDR1 is SGHRS and CDR2 is YFSETQ. V was clipped by 0 bases and J by 0 bases, with 7 bases between them. The CDR3 contains 14 residues. The CDR3 is CASSLEGSSYEQYF. CDR3 DNA: TGCGCCAGCAGCTTGGAGGGGTCCTCCTACGAGCAGTACTTC.